This T cell receptor beta chain was profiled in a study of T cells after posttransplantation cyclophosphamide. Overall study results and limits: Later blood repertoires were often dominated by clones from the donor CD8+ memory compartment. TRB clonality was highly associated with recipient CMV seropositivity and reactivation. TRB overlap between skin or GI tissue T cells and blood was limited.

About this clone: The antigen is not known.

The germline V gene has CDR1 LGHNA and CDR2 YNFKEQ. V shed 4 bases and J 5 bases; nucleotides not matched to a gene: 7. The CDR3 covers 14 residues. Using immunoSEQ multiplex PCR, the repertoire was profiled, and TCRdb retains in-frame clones only, with some absent. The table records around 9,200 clones, 89% of them present only once. The chain carries TRBV4-2 and TRBJ2-5, with TRBD2 matching over 7 bases. The clonotype originates from a woman aged 60-75 years in good health, CMV-negative, and a related stem cell transplant donor. Sequencing was carried out using memory CD4+ T cells sorted from PBMCs. The CDR3 reads CASSPGTRGETQYF. As DNA, the CDR3 is TGTGCCAGCAGCCCCGGGACGCGGGGGGAGACCCAGTACTTC.